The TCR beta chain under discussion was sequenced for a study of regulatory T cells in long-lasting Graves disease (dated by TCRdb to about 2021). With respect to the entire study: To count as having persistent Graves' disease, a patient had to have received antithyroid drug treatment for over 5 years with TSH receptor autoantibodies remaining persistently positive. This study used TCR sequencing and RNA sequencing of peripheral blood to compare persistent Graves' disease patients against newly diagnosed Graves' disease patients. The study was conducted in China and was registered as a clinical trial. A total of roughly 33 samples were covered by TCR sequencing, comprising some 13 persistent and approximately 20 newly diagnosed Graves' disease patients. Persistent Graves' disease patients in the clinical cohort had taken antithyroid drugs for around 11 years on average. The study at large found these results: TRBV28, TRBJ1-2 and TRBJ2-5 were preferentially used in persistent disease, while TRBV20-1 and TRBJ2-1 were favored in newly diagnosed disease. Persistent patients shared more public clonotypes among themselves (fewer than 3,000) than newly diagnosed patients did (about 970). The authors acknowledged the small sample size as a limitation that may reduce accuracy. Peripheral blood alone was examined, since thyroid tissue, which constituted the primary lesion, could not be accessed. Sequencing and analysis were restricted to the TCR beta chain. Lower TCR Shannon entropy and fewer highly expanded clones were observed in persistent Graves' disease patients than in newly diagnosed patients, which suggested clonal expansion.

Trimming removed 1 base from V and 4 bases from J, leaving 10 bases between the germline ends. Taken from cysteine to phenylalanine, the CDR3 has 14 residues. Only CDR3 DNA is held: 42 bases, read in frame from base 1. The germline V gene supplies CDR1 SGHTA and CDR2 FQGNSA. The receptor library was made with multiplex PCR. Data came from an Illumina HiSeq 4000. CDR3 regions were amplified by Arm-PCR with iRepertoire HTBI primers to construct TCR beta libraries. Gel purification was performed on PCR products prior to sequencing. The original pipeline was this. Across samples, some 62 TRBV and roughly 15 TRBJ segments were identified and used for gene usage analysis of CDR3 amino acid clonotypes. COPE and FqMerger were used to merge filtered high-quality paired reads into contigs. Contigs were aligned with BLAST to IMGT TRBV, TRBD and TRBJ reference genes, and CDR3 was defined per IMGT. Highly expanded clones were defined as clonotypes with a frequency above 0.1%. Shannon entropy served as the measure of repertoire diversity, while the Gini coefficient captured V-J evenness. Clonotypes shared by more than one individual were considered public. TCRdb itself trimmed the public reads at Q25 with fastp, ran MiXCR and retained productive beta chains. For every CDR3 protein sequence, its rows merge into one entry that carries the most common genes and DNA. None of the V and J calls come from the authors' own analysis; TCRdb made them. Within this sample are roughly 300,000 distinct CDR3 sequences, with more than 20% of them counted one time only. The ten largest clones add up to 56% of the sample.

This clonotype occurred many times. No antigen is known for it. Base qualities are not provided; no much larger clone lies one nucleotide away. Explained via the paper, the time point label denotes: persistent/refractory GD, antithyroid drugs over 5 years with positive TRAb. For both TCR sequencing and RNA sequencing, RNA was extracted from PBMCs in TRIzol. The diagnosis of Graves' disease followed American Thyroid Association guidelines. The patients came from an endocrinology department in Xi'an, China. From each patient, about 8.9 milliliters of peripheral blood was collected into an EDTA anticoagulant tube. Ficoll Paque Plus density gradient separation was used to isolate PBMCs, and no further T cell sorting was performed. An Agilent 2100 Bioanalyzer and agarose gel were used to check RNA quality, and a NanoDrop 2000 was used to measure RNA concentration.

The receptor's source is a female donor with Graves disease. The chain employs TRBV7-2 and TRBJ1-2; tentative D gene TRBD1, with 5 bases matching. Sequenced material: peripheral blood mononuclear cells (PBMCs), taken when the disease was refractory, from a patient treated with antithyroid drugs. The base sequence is TGTGCCAGCAGCTTAGAGCAGGGAACCTATGGCTACACCTTC. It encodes CASSLEQGTYGYTF.